Listed below are T cell receptor beta chains from one sample, sequenced in a study of cytomegalovirus exposure and HLA in healthy donors. The data were produced by immunoSEQ multiplex PCR, yet TCRdb's version contains in-frame clones alone and is incomplete. The table has some 270,000 clones, 80% seen once. Material: PBMCs. The origin of the receptors is a girl aged 2 to 10 in good health and CMV-seronegative. Each CDR3 is given with its conserved first and last residue. Fields, in order: clone size, V gene, D gene, J gene, CDR3 DNA, CDR3 protein. D genes are given only for firm matches. Not every row has a clone size; where given, it reads once, few, many or a size class.

abundance: -; v_gene: TRBV4-1; d_gene: -; j_gene: TRBJ1-2; CDR3nt: TGCGCCAGCAGCCAACATACGGGAAATAACTATGGCTACACCTTC; CDR3aa: CASSQHTGNNYGYTF
abundance: -; v_gene: TRBV7-3; d_gene: TRBD1; j_gene: TRBJ2-7; CDR3nt: TGTGCCAGCAGCTTACGAGGACAGGGGTACGAGCAGTACTTC; CDR3aa: CASSLRGQGYEQYF
abundance: -; v_gene: TRBV2; d_gene: -; j_gene: TRBJ2-7; CDR3nt: TGTGCCAGCAGACAGGGAACCTACGAGCAGTACTTC; CDR3aa: CASRQGTYEQYF
abundance: few; v_gene: TRBV2; d_gene: -; j_gene: TRBJ2-3; CDR3nt: TGTGCCAGCAGTGTAGCGCTAGGTTCTGCAGATACGCAGTATTTT; CDR3aa: CASSVALGSADTQYF
abundance: -; v_gene: TRBV4-1; d_gene: TRBD1; j_gene: TRBJ1-1; CDR3nt: TGCGCCAGCAGCCAGGGACAGCTTGGACTTGTAATGAACACTGAAGCTTTCTTT; CDR3aa: CASSQGQLGLVMNTEAFF
abundance: -; v_gene: TRBV9; d_gene: TRBD1; j_gene: TRBJ2-7; CDR3nt: TGTGCCAGCAGCGTAGACGGACAGGGGGCATACGAGCAGTACTTC; CDR3aa: CASSVDGQGAYEQYF
abundance: -; v_gene: TRBV5-6; d_gene: -; j_gene: TRBJ2-7; CDR3nt: TGTGCCAGCAGCTTGAGAGGGAGAACCTTCTACGAGCAGTACTTC; CDR3aa: CASSLRGRTFYEQYF
abundance: few; v_gene: TRBV5-1; d_gene: -; j_gene: TRBJ1-2; CDR3nt: TGCGCCAGCAGCCCAGGTGATTTGGACAGAACCTATGGCTACACCTTC; CDR3aa: CASSPGDLDRTYGYTF
abundance: few; v_gene: TRBV6-1; d_gene: -; j_gene: TRBJ2-2; CDR3nt: TGTGCCAGCAGTGAAGTTCTCGGCAGGTCGGCCGGGGAGCTGTTTTTT; CDR3aa: CASSEVLGRSAGELFF
abundance: few; v_gene: TRBV9; d_gene: -; j_gene: TRBJ1-1; CDR3nt: TGTGCCAGCAGCGTAGAATTTGTTGAGCTCACTGAAGCTTTCTTT; CDR3aa: CASSVEFVELTEAFF
abundance: -; v_gene: TRBV6-5; d_gene: TRBD2; j_gene: TRBJ2-3; CDR3nt: TGTGCCAGCAGTACTAGCGGGGGGCTCAGAGATACGCAGTATTTT; CDR3aa: CASSTSGGLRDTQYF